These T cell receptor beta chains were read from a single sample in a study of blood T cells in healthy people across ages. TCRdb used MiXCR to reprocess the 5' RACE reads, holding one entry per CDR3 protein. The repertoire holds about 1 million distinct CDR3 sequences, with roughly a quarter as singletons. The sample was also linked to a second study, of T cells of mothers and their children.

Sequenced input: blood. The origin of the receptors is a girl aged 2-10 years in good health. Both conserved end residues are part of each CDR3. Fields, in order: clone size, V gene, J gene, D gene, CDR3 DNA, CDR3 protein. A D gene is named only where the DNA matches it firmly. Expanded clones are given a class, and other clones once, few, many or no size at all.

clone size: NA
V gene: TRBV21-1
J gene: TRBJ2-3
D gene: NA
CDR3 DNA: TGTGCCAGCAGCGGGCGACCGGGACAGGGGTCAGATACGCAGTATTTT
CDR3 protein: CASSGRPGQGSDTQYF

clone size: few
V gene: TRBV4-3
J gene: TRBJ2-7
D gene: NA
CDR3 DNA: TGCGCCAGCAGCCAAGACCACGTTTCCTACGAGCAGTACTTC
CDR3 protein: CASSQDHVSYEQYF

clone size: NA
V gene: TRBV5-1
J gene: TRBJ2-7
D gene: TRBD1
CDR3 DNA: TGCGCCAGCGGCCGCTCCACTACAGGACAGGGGTCGGAGCAGTACTTC
CDR3 protein: CASGRSTTGQGSEQYF

clone size: few
V gene: TRBV12-3/TRBV12-4
J gene: TRBJ2-2
D gene: TRBD1
CDR3 DNA: TGTGCCAGCAGTAGGACAGGGTTAGCCGGGGAGCTGTTTTTT
CDR3 protein: CASSRTGLAGELFF

clone size: few
V gene: TRBV11-2
J gene: TRBJ1-1
D gene: NA
CDR3 DNA: TGTGCCAGCAGCTTAGTCGTGCGGGGGAACACTGAAGCTTTCTTT
CDR3 protein: CASSLVVRGNTEAFF

clone size: NA
V gene: TRBV18
J gene: TRBJ2-3
D gene: TRBD1
CDR3 DNA: TGTGCCAGCTCACCACCGGGACAGGGGGACCCAGATACGCAGTATTTT
CDR3 protein: CASSPPGQGDPDTQYF

clone size: NA
V gene: TRBV27
J gene: TRBJ1-2
D gene: NA
CDR3 DNA: TGTGCCAGCAGTTTATCATGGGGACAATCATATGGCTACACCTTC
CDR3 protein: CASSLSWGQSYGYTF

clone size: NA
V gene: TRBV6-5
J gene: TRBJ2-1
D gene: NA
CDR3 DNA: TGTGCCAGCAGCCCCCATCTAGGGTACAATGAGCAGTTCTTC
CDR3 protein: CASSPHLGYNEQFF

clone size: few
V gene: TRBV4-1
J gene: TRBJ1-1
D gene: TRBD1
CDR3 DNA: TGCGCCAGCAGCCAATACTTAGGGACAGTAAACACTGAAGCTTTCTTT
CDR3 protein: CASSQYLGTVNTEAFF

clone size: NA
V gene: TRBV4-1
J gene: TRBJ2-5
D gene: NA
CDR3 DNA: TGCGCCAGCAGCCAAGTAGTGGGGCTCGGAGTGGGACCGCTCCAAGAGACCCAGTACTTC
CDR3 protein: CASSQVVGLGVGPLQETQYF

clone size: few
V gene: TRBV10-3
J gene: TRBJ2-2
D gene: NA
CDR3 DNA: TGTGCCACCAAAGGGGCCGGGGAGCTGTTTTTT
CDR3 protein: CATKGAGELFF

clone size: few
V gene: TRBV28
J gene: TRBJ2-1
D gene: NA
CDR3 DNA: TGTGCCAGCAGTTTATCGGTGGGAGCGCTTGATGAGCAGTTCTTC
CDR3 protein: CASSLSVGALDEQFF

clone size: few
V gene: TRBV7-2
J gene: TRBJ1-5
D gene: TRBD1
CDR3 DNA: TGTGCCAGCAGCTTACTCGGACAGGGTTGGGAACAGCCCCAGCATTTT
CDR3 protein: CASSLLGQGWEQPQHF

clone size: few
V gene: TRBV12-3/TRBV12-4
J gene: TRBJ1-4
D gene: NA
CDR3 DNA: TGTGCCAGCAGTCCCGGGATAGGAGAAAAACTGTTTTTT
CDR3 protein: CASSPGIGEKLFF

clone size: NA
V gene: TRBV28
J gene: TRBJ2-7
D gene: TRBD2
CDR3 DNA: TGTGCCAGCAGCAAGTCTGGACTAGGGAACGAGCAGTACTTC
CDR3 protein: CASSKSGLGNEQYF

clone size: few
V gene: TRBV4-3
J gene: TRBJ2-5
D gene: NA
CDR3 DNA: TGCGCCAGCAGCCAAGACAAGGGGGGGACCCAGTACTTC
CDR3 protein: CASSQDKGGTQYF

clone size: NA
V gene: TRBV7-9
J gene: TRBJ2-3
D gene: NA
CDR3 DNA: TGTGCCAGCAGCTCTTTTTGGCCAGCAGGTACGCAGTATTTT
CDR3 protein: CASSSFWPAGTQYF

clone size: few
V gene: TRBV29-1
J gene: TRBJ2-3
D gene: TRBD2
CDR3 DNA: TGCAGCGTTTTCGCGGGAGGGGGTACGCAGTATTTT
CDR3 protein: CSVFAGGGTQYF

clone size: NA
V gene: TRBV7-2
J gene: TRBJ2-3
D gene: TRBD1
CDR3 DNA: TGTGCCAGCAGCTCCAGGGGGTCCTGGCCCACAGATACGCAGTATTTT
CDR3 protein: CASSSRGSWPTDTQYF

clone size: NA
V gene: TRBV7-2
J gene: TRBJ2-5
D gene: TRBD1
CDR3 DNA: TGTGCCAGCAGCGGCCCGACAGGGGCGATTCAAGAGACCCAGTACTTC
CDR3 protein: CASSGPTGAIQETQYF

clone size: NA
V gene: TRBV6-1
J gene: TRBJ1-5
D gene: NA
CDR3 DNA: TGTGCCAGCGATATGGATAGGAGCAATCAGCCCCAGCATTTT
CDR3 protein: CASDMDRSNQPQHF

clone size: NA
V gene: TRBV28
J gene: TRBJ1-1
D gene: NA
CDR3 DNA: TGTGCCAGCAGTTTGGAGGGGCCCCTTGAAGCTTTCTTT
CDR3 protein: CASSLEGPLEAFF

clone size: NA
V gene: TRBV29-1
J gene: TRBJ2-1
D gene: NA
CDR3 DNA: TGCAGCGTATCCGGGCTCTACAATGAGCAGTTCTTC
CDR3 protein: CSVSGLYNEQFF

clone size: few
V gene: TRBV6-5
J gene: TRBJ1-1
D gene: NA
CDR3 DNA: TGTGCCAGCAGCCCCGACCAACCACAGAATACTGCTTTCTTT
CDR3 protein: CASSPDQPQNTAFF

clone size: NA
V gene: TRBV5-5
J gene: TRBJ1-1
D gene: TRBD1
CDR3 DNA: TGTGCCAGCAGCCCCTCGACAGGGAAATCTGAAGCTTTCTTT
CDR3 protein: CASSPSTGKSEAFF

clone size: NA
V gene: TRBV9
J gene: TRBJ1-2
D gene: TRBD1
CDR3 DNA: TGTGCCAGCAGCCCAGAGACAGGGGCATACTATGGCTACACCTTC
CDR3 protein: CASSPETGAYYGYTF

clone size: NA
V gene: TRBV12-3/TRBV12-4
J gene: TRBJ1-4
D gene: TRBD1
CDR3 DNA: TGTGCCAGCAGTAACCAAGGACAGGGTACTAAACTGTTTTTT
CDR3 protein: CASSNQGQGTKLFF

clone size: few
V gene: TRBV12-3/TRBV12-4
J gene: TRBJ1-5
D gene: NA
CDR3 DNA: TGTGCCAGCAGTTTCCTCGTAGGCAATCAGCCCCAGCATTTT
CDR3 protein: CASSFLVGNQPQHF

clone size: NA
V gene: TRBV27
J gene: TRBJ2-1
D gene: NA
CDR3 DNA: TGTGCCAGCAGTACCCTGATTTCGGTATACAATGAGCAGTTCTTC
CDR3 protein: CASSTLISVYNEQFF

clone size: NA
V gene: TRBV11-2
J gene: TRBJ2-4
D gene: NA
CDR3 DNA: TGTGCCAGCAGCCCCTACTTAGCCAAAAACATTCAGTACTTC
CDR3 protein: CASSPYLAKNIQYF

clone size: many
V gene: TRBV7-2
J gene: TRBJ1-2
D gene: NA
CDR3 DNA: TGTGCCAGCAGCTCGACGGGGGTCCCATATGGCTACACCTTC
CDR3 protein: CASSSTGVPYGYTF

clone size: NA
V gene: TRBV7-2
J gene: TRBJ2-5
D gene: TRBD1
CDR3 DNA: TGTGCCAGCAGCTTTAGATGGCCGACAGGGCAACCCCCAGAGACCCAGTACTTC
CDR3 protein: CASSFRWPTGQPPETQYF

clone size: few
V gene: TRBV5-1
J gene: TRBJ2-1
D gene: NA
CDR3 DNA: TGCGCCAGCAGCTCCGGCGAGAGCTCCTACAATGAGCAGTTCTTC
CDR3 protein: CASSSGESSYNEQFF

clone size: NA
V gene: TRBV4-1
J gene: TRBJ2-5
D gene: TRBD2
CDR3 DNA: TGCGCCAGCAGCCAAGTCACAGTAAGCGGGGAGAGCCAGTACTTC
CDR3 protein: CASSQVTVSGESQYF

clone size: few
V gene: TRBV7-9
J gene: TRBJ2-7
D gene: TRBD2
CDR3 DNA: TGTGCCAGCAGCTTGACCGGGACTAGCGGGGGCGAGCAGTACTTC
CDR3 protein: CASSLTGTSGGEQYF

clone size: once
V gene: TRBV7-9
J gene: TRBJ1-1
D gene: NA
CDR3 DNA: TGTGCCAGCAGCCCTCCTAACGCAGGCTTGAACACTGAAGCCTTCTTT
CDR3 protein: CASSPPNAGLNTEAFF

clone size: few
V gene: TRBV7-2
J gene: TRBJ1-2
D gene: TRBD1
CDR3 DNA: TGTGCCAGCAGCCCTCGGGACAGGGTACCTAACTATGGCTACACCTTC
CDR3 protein: CASSPRDRVPNYGYTF

clone size: few
V gene: TRBV7-2
J gene: TRBJ2-2
D gene: NA
CDR3 DNA: TGTGCCAGCAGCTTAGTGTTTTCGGGACCGGGCCTCGCCGGGGAGCTGTTTTTT
CDR3 protein: CASSLVFSGPGLAGELFF

clone size: NA
V gene: TRBV3-1
J gene: TRBJ2-1
D gene: TRBD2
CDR3 DNA: TGTGCCAGCACCGGGGACTACTACAATGAGCAGTTCTTC
CDR3 protein: CASTGDYYNEQFF

clone size: NA
V gene: TRBV28
J gene: TRBJ2-1
D gene: TRBD1
CDR3 DNA: TGTGCCAGCAGACAGGGGCAAACCCACAATGAGCAGTTCTTC
CDR3 protein: CASRQGQTHNEQFF

clone size: NA
V gene: TRBV6-2/TRBV6-3
J gene: TRBJ2-5
D gene: TRBD2
CDR3 DNA: TGTGCCAGCAGTTTAAAACTAGCGGGGGAAGAGACCCAGTACTTC
CDR3 protein: CASSLKLAGEETQYF

clone size: NA
V gene: TRBV20-1
J gene: TRBJ1-3
D gene: TRBD1
CDR3 DNA: TGCAGTGCGAGACAGGGCACGGCAAACACCATATATTTT
CDR3 protein: CSARQGTANTIYF

clone size: NA
V gene: TRBV20-1
J gene: TRBJ1-1
D gene: TRBD1
CDR3 DNA: TGCAGTGCTAGAGATCTCGGACAGGGGACTTGGGGGGCTTTCTTT
CDR3 protein: CSARDLGQGTWGAFF

clone size: few
V gene: TRBV29-1
J gene: TRBJ2-7
D gene: TRBD2
CDR3 DNA: TGCAGCGTCGCTAATCCGTGGACTAGCGGGTTAAAGGAGCAGTACTTC
CDR3 protein: CSVANPWTSGLKEQYF

clone size: few
V gene: TRBV12-3/TRBV12-4
J gene: TRBJ1-2
D gene: NA
CDR3 DNA: TGTGCCAGCAGTTTTTCGCTAGGGAACTATGGCTACACCTTC
CDR3 protein: CASSFSLGNYGYTF

clone size: few
V gene: TRBV29-1
J gene: TRBJ1-2
D gene: NA
CDR3 DNA: TGCAGCGTTGTTCAGGGTTATGGCTACACCTTC
CDR3 protein: CSVVQGYGYTF

clone size: NA
V gene: TRBV7-9
J gene: TRBJ2-2
D gene: NA
CDR3 DNA: TGTGCCAGCAGCTTAGAGGGACCCAGCGGGGAGCTGTTTTTT
CDR3 protein: CASSLEGPSGELFF

clone size: few
V gene: TRBV11-2
J gene: TRBJ1-1
D gene: TRBD1
CDR3 DNA: TGTGCCAGCAGCTTAGAAGGGGGCGCGACTGAAGCTTTCTTT
CDR3 protein: CASSLEGGATEAFF

clone size: NA
V gene: TRBV7-3
J gene: TRBJ2-1
D gene: TRBD2
CDR3 DNA: TGCGCCAGCAGTCAACTGGGGAGGGTCTCTTACAATGAGCAGTTCTTC
CDR3 protein: CASSQLGRVSYNEQFF

clone size: NA
V gene: TRBV29-1
J gene: TRBJ2-1
D gene: NA
CDR3 DNA: TGCAGCGCCCTCCCCCCAGGAGAATCCTACAATGAGCAGTTCTTC
CDR3 protein: CSALPPGESYNEQFF

clone size: few
V gene: TRBV9
J gene: TRBJ2-3
D gene: NA
CDR3 DNA: TGTGCCAGCAGCGTCGTTCTCGCGGCTAGCACAGATGCGCAGTATTTT
CDR3 protein: CASSVVLAASTDAQYF

clone size: NA
V gene: TRBV5-6
J gene: TRBJ2-5
D gene: TRBD2
CDR3 DNA: TGTGCCAGCAGCGTCACTAGCGAAAAGGGGGAGACCCAGTACTTC
CDR3 protein: CASSVTSEKGETQYF

clone size: NA
V gene: TRBV9
J gene: TRBJ1-2
D gene: NA
CDR3 DNA: TGTGCCAGCAGCCCCCGGGATATGGGCCCCGACTATGGCTACACCTTC
CDR3 protein: CASSPRDMGPDYGYTF

clone size: few
V gene: TRBV7-9
J gene: TRBJ2-7
D gene: TRBD2
CDR3 DNA: TGTGCCAGCAGCGTCCCGGGACTAGGGTTCGACGAGCAGTACTTC
CDR3 protein: CASSVPGLGFDEQYF

clone size: few
V gene: TRBV13
J gene: TRBJ2-3
D gene: NA
CDR3 DNA: TGTGCCAGCAGCCCCTACGGAGCGGGCACAGATACGCAGTATTTT
CDR3 protein: CASSPYGAGTDTQYF

clone size: few
V gene: TRBV20-1
J gene: TRBJ2-5
D gene: NA
CDR3 DNA: TGCAGTGCTTTGAGTCAAGAGACCCAGTACTTC
CDR3 protein: CSALSQETQYF

clone size: NA
V gene: TRBV10-3
J gene: TRBJ2-7
D gene: NA
CDR3 DNA: TGTGCCATCAGTGTGGGTCTCTACGAGCAGTACTTC
CDR3 protein: CAISVGLYEQYF

clone size: few
V gene: TRBV24-1
J gene: TRBJ2-6
D gene: TRBD1
CDR3 DNA: TGTGCCACCTACAAAGACAGGGTCTCCTCTGGGGCCAACGTCCTGACTTTC
CDR3 protein: CATYKDRVSSGANVLTF

clone size: few
V gene: TRBV28
J gene: TRBJ1-6
D gene: TRBD1
CDR3 DNA: TGTGCCAGCGGCATGATGGGACAGGGAAAAAACTTT
CDR3 protein: CASGMMGQGKNF

clone size: few
V gene: TRBV28
J gene: TRBJ1-1
D gene: NA
CDR3 DNA: TGTGCCAGCAGTCTACCCCCTTCCTTT
CDR3 protein: CASSLPPSF